The 13 T cell receptor beta chains reported below all come from one sample, sequenced in a study of cytomegalovirus exposure and HLA in healthy donors. 13 Jbeta primers and 60 Vbeta primers were used for the PCR. The data were produced by immunoSEQ multiplex PCR, yet TCRdb's version contains in-frame clones alone and is incomplete. Here the sample spans roughly 150,000 clones, roughly 70% being singletons. Sequencing was performed on PBMCs. These receptors all stem from a woman in her forties or fifties in good health and CMV-seropositive.

The chain employs TRBV18 and TRBJ1-1; TRBD1 matches 7 bases. Germline lookup yields CDR1 KGHSH and CDR2 LQKENI. Trimming at V came to 2 bases and at J to 2 bases, leaving 8 bases not matched to a gene. CDR3 length: 16 amino acids. In DNA form, the CDR3 reads TGTGCCAGCTCACCATTTCCGGACAGGAGAAACACTGAAGCTTTCTTT. Amino acids: CASSPFPDRRNTEAFF. Looking up the rest from reference TRBV18 and TRBJ1-1 gives the full variable domain: NAGVMQNPRHLVRRRGQEARLRCSPMKGHSHVYWYRQLPEEGLKFMVYLQKENIIDESGMPKERFSAEFPKEGPSILRIQQVVRGDSAAYFCASSPFPDRRNTEAFFGQGTRLTVV.

The chain is built from TRBV27 and TRBJ2-5; 10 nucleotides match TRBD2. Germline V CDR1 and CDR2: MNHEY, SMNVEV (reference sequence). With V trimmed by 6 bases and J by 5 bases, 12 bases remained unmatched. The CDR3 has 16 amino acids. CDR3 in amino acids: CASRDLSSGGWETQYF. The CDR3 region has the DNA TGTGCCAGCAGGGATTTATCTAGCGGGGGATGGGAGACCCAGTACTTC.

Comments on this clone: Other nucleotide sequences in the sample specify the same CDR3. The chain links TRBV15 to TRBJ1-2, with TRBD1 matching 8 bases. The trim removed 3 bases at V and 8 bases at J, leaving 5 bases unmatched. Germline assignment: CDR1 LNHNV and CDR2 YYDKDF (reference sequence). CDR3 length: 13 amino acids. For the CDR3, the DNA is TGTGCCACCAGCAGGGACAGGGAAGGCGGCTACACCTTC. Residues: CATSRDREGGYTF.

This clone turned up a few times. The J gene is TRBJ1-3, the V gene TRBV5-1; 9 bases fit TRBD1. The CDR3 is 14 residues long. Germline loops: CDR1 SGHRS, CDR2 YFSETQ. With 3 bases clipped from V and 4 bases from J, the junction kept 2 bases outside the gene matches. The CDR3 spells CASSSGQGGNTIYF. The CDR3 region has the DNA TGCGCCAGCAGCTCAGGACAGGGGGGAAACACCATATATTTT.

The chain's CDR3 is CASSPEPRRETQYF. DNA of the CDR3: TGCGCCAGCAGCCCCGAACCCCGGAGAGAGACCCAGTACTTC. This chain links TRBV4-1 with TRBJ2-5; D is undetermined. Germline V lookup: CDR1 MGHRA, CDR2 YSYEKL. CDR3 length equals 14 residues. With 4 bases removed from V and 4 bases from J, the gap between germline ends came to 13 bases.

CDR3 in DNA: TGTGCCAGCACTCCGGGATCAGGTGCGGTCAATGAGCAGTTCTTC. This gives the protein CASTPGSGAVNEQFF. The rearrangement uses TRBV7-9 and TRBJ2-1; tentatively, D is TRBD2 (5 bases). The germline gives CDR1 SEHNR, CDR2 FQNEAQ (reference sequence). This CDR3 spans 15 amino acids. Trimming pared 7 bases from V and 6 bases from J, leaving 19 bases between.

The chain has TRBV5-1 and TRBJ2-3, with a weak D call TRBD2 (5 bases). Germline V gene sequence: CDR1 SGHRS, CDR2 YFSETQ. The CDR3 runs 15 residues. V lost 3 bases, J lost 4 bases, and 15 bases lay in between. In DNA, the CDR3 is TGCGCCAGCAGCTCAACTAGTCGACCCGCAGATACGCAGTATTTT. It yields the protein CASSSTSRPADTQYF.

This sequence joins TRBV10-2 and TRBJ2-3; the match to TRBD2 covers 10 bases. This CDR3 has 17 residues. V lost 2 bases and J lost 0; bases outside the gene matches: 5. Germline CDR1 and CDR2: WSHSY and SAAADI. The CDR3 is CASSEKASGGSTDTQYF. Here the CDR3 DNA reads TGCGCCAGCAGTGAGAAGGCTAGCGGGGGTAGCACAGATACGCAGTATTTT.

This clone was picked up one time. CDR3 region: CSGTGQNTGELFF. The CDR3 bases are TGCAGCGGCACGGGACAGAACACCGGGGAGCTGTTTTTT. J is TRBJ2-2 and V is TRBV29-1, with a tentative D call TRBD1 (6 bases). Germline V CDR1 and CDR2: SQVTM, ANQGSEA. V dropped 7 bases and J dropped 1 base, with 10 bases sitting between them. The CDR3 sequence is 13 residues long.

This clone has only a few counts. The chain employs TRBV4-1 and TRBJ1-4; tentative D call: TRBD1 (5 bases). The CDR3 contains 13 residues. The V and J ends lost 4 bases and 8 bases respectively, with 11 bases between them. The V gene's germline CDR1 is MGHRA and CDR2 YSYEKL. CDR3 in amino acids: CASSLAGQEKLFF. CDR3 nucleotide sequence: TGCGCCAGCAGCCTCGCAGGGCAGGAAAAACTGTTTTTT.

V and J are TRBV5-1 and TRBJ2-7; 7 nucleotides agree with TRBD1. This CDR3 is built from 15 residues. CDR1 is SGHRS, CDR2 YFSETQ, per germline. V was pared by 5 bases and J by 2 bases, with 10 bases of the junction left unmatched. CDR3 sequence (DNA): TGCGCCAGCAGTGAAGGGGGCGTTGGACCCTACGAGCAGTACTTC. This codes for CASSEGGVGPYEQYF.

The count of this clone is one. The chain links TRBV2 to TRBJ2-1; 7 positions match TRBD2. Per the germline V gene, CDR1 is SNHLY and CDR2 is FYNNEI. This CDR3 contains 16 residues. The V gene end was trimmed by 1 base and the J gene end by 5 bases; junction bases not matched to a gene: 8. The CDR3 coding sequence is TGTGCCAGCAGTGAAGACCCCGGGGGGAGTGACAATGAGCAGTTCTTC. The encoded protein is CASSEDPGGSDNEQFF.

V and J are TRBV10-1 and TRBJ1-1; D unclear. CDR1 is WNHNN and CDR2 is SYGVQD in the germline V gene (reference sequence). Trimming stripped 0 bases from V and 0 bases from J, with 2 bases between. This CDR3 has 13 amino acids. This CDR3 is CASSESMNTEAFF. CDR3 coding DNA: TGCGCCAGCAGTGAGTCTATGAACACTGAAGCTTTCTTT.